Here is one T cell receptor (beta chain) with its context. In the authors' workflow: It was from reference gene primer amplification that nucleated cell counts were estimated. Libraries were prepared by immunoSEQ multiplex PCR; TCRdb keeps only in-frame clonotypes and omits some of them. V, J and clone size were drawn from that table, and D and trimming were deduced from the DNA. This sample yields about 100,000 clones, of which approximately 70% are seen a single time; approximately 5.9% belongs to the top ten. This record comes from a study of blood T cell repertoires in COVID-19. At the level of the study: Sites in the United States, Italy and Spain provided acute and convalescent COVID-19 samples.

Deletions cut 2 bases from V and 7 bases from J, with 17 bases between. Looked up from germline, CDR1 is MDHEN and CDR2 is SYDVKM. The CDR3 extends over 15 amino acids. What was sequenced was peripheral blood. This rearrangement joins TRBV28 to TRBJ2-5, with no clear D. This sequence was found in a man aged 80 or over with acute or convalescent COVID-19. CDR3 region: CASSLPSPPGWTQYF. CDR3 bases: TGTGCCAGCAGTTTACCCAGTCCCCCGGGTTGGACCCAGTACTTC. Combining the CDR3 with reference TRBV28 and TRBJ2-5 gives the whole variable domain DVKVTQSSRYLVKRTGEKVFLECVQDMDHENMFWYRQDPGLGLRLIYFSYDVKMKEKGDIPEGYSVSREKKERFSLILESASTNQTSMYLCASSLPSPPGWTQYFGPGTRLLVL.